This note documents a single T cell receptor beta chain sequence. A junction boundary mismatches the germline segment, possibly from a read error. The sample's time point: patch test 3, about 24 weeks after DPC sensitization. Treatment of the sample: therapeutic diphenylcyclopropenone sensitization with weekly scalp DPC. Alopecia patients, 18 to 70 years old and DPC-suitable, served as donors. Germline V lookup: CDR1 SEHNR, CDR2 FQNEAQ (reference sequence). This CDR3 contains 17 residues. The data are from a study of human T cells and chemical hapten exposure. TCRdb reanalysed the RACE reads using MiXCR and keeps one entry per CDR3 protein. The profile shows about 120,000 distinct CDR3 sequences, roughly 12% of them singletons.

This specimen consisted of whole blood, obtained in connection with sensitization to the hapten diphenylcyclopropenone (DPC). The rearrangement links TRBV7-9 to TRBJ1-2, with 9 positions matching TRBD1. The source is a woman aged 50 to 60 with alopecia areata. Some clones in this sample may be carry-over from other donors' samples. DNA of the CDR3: TGTGCCAGCAGCTTACCCGGACAGGGGCATGTAGACTATGGCTACGCCTTC. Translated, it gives CASSLPGQGHVDYGYAF.